These 32 T cell receptor beta chains were all obtained from the same sample, sequenced in a study of regulatory T cells in long-lasting Graves disease. The time point: persistent/refractory GD, antithyroid drugs over 5 years with positive TRAb. Generation of the TCR library employed RNA extracted from PBMCs. CDR3 regions were amplified by Arm-PCR using iRepertoire HTBI primers to build TCR beta libraries. MiXCR, applied by TCRdb to the multiplex PCR reads, yields one record per CDR3 protein. In the table there are under 450,000 distinct CDR3 sequences, about 23% of which are singletons. The input for sequencing was peripheral blood mononuclear cells (PBMCs), taken when the disease was refractory, from a patient treated with antithyroid drugs. The origin of the receptors is a woman between 40 and 50 years old with Graves disease.

The CDR3 DNA is TGTGCCAGCTCACCTTCTTCAGAGACCCAGTACTTC. It translates to CASSPSSETQYF. This sequence joins TRBV18 and TRBJ2-5; no clear D. Germline V lookup: CDR1 KGHSH, CDR2 LQKENI. The CDR3 contains 12 residues. Trimming took 3 bases from V and 4 from J, leaving 6 bases between them.

This clonotype has a count of ten or more. The chain links TRBV11-2 to TRBJ2-7; possible D gene TRBD1, 5 bases. Trimming pared 0 bases from V and 3 bases from J, leaving 9 bases between. The CDR3 totals 14 residues. Germline V gene lookup returns CDR1 SGHAT and CDR2 FQNNGV. For the CDR3, the DNA is TGTGCCAGCAGCTTAGATCGGACAAGCTACGAGCAGTACTTC. This sequence encodes CASSLDRTSYEQYF. The whole variable domain, filled in from reference TRBV11-2 and TRBJ2-7, reads EAGVAQSPRYKIIEKRQSVAFWCNPISGHATLYWYQQILGQGPKLLIQFQNNGVVDDSQLPKDRFSAERLKGVDSTLKIQPAKLEDSAVYLCASSLDRTSYEQYFGPGTRLTVT.

The V call is TRBV9, the J call TRBJ2-2; D is uncertain. Germline loops: CDR1 SGDLS, CDR2 YYNGEE. V dropped 0 bases and J dropped 7 bases, with 4 bases sitting between them. The length of the CDR3 is 12 residues. CDR3 amino acids: CASSVVYGELFF. CDR3 nucleotide sequence: TGTGCCAGCAGCGTAGTATACGGGGAGCTGTTTTTT.

This clonotype was counted at least ten times. Sequence at one end of the junction differs from germline and may be a read error. The V gene is TRBV7-9, the J gene TRBJ2-7, with D unclear. CDR3 length equals 12 residues. Germline V CDR1 and CDR2: SEHNR, FQNEAQ (reference sequence). The CDR3 sequence: CASSLGVTTMDF. CDR3 DNA: TGTGCCAGCAGCTTAGGCGTCACGACCATGGACTTC.

This clonotype occurred a few times. One junction end does not reproduce the germline sequence, and a read error may be involved. J is TRBJ2-2 and V is TRBV29-1; D may be TRBD2 (5 bases). The length of the CDR3 is 12 residues. The V gene's germline CDR1 is SQVTM and CDR2 ANQGSEA. In DNA, the CDR3 is TGCAGCGTTACGGACCTCACCGGGGAGCTGGTTTTT. Protein product: CSVTDLTGELVF.

This chain links TRBV10-2 with TRBJ1-2; maybe TRBD1 (5 bases). Germline V gene lookup returns CDR1 WSHSY and CDR2 SAAADI. The CDR3 consists of 13 residues. The V gene lost 4 bases and the J gene lost 3 bases, with 9 bases spanning the gap. The CDR3 DNA follows: TGCGCCAGCAGTGGGGAGGGGTACTATGGCTACACCTTC. Amino acid sequence: CASSGEGYYGYTF.

This clonotype was seen only a few times. V and J are TRBV13 and TRBJ2-2; the match to TRBD2 covers 7 bases. CDR1 is PRHDT and CDR2 is FYEKMQ in the germline V gene (reference sequence). The CDR3 totals 15 residues. Trimming removed 2 bases from V and 1 base from J; junction bases left unmatched: 1. CDR3 loop: CASSLQRENTGELFF. The DNA for the CDR3 is TGTGCCAGCAGCTTACAGCGGGAGAACACCGGGGAGCTGTTTTTT.

Ten or more counts support this clonotype. The chain combines TRBV12-3 or TRBV12-4 with TRBJ2-2, with 9 bases lining up with TRBD1. V dropped 3 bases and J dropped 3; count of bases not matched to a gene: 14. The CDR3 covers 19 residues. The CDR3 is CASSFRLFYRGRDTGELFF. CDR3 sequence (DNA): TGTGCCAGCAGTTTCCGTCTCTTCTACAGGGGGCGAGACACCGGGGAGCTGTTTTTT.

This clonotype was detected ten times or more. V gene TRBV29-1 combines with J gene TRBJ2-5; no firm D call. The V end was cut by 3 bases, the J end by 3 bases, with 8 bases between. Germline V CDR1 and CDR2: SQVTM, ANQGSEA. CDR3 length equals 12 residues. In DNA form, the CDR3 reads TGCAGCGTTGACAGGTTGGAAGAGACCCAGTACTTC. It translates to CSVDRLEETQYF.

The table lists this clonotype with a few counts. One junction end disagrees with the germline gene, perhaps due to a read error. This chain uses TRBV7-7 with TRBJ2-7; 9 nucleotides line up with TRBD1. This CDR3 contains 16 residues. Germline assignment: CDR1 SSHAT and CDR2 FNYEAQ (reference sequence). CDR3 sequence reads: CASSSPPQGARFEQYF. For the CDR3, the DNA is TGTGCTAGCAGCTCCCCCCCACAGGGGGCACGGTTCGAGCAGTACTTC.

This chain connects TRBV7-9 to TRBJ2-7; 9 bases agree with TRBD1. J lost 2 bases, V lost 0 bases, and 2 bases had no gene match. The CDR3 consists of 15 residues. Germline CDR1 reads SEHNR; CDR2 reads FQNEAQ (reference sequence). The CDR3 region has the DNA TGTGCCAGCAGCTTAGCCGGGACAGGGACCTACGAGCAGTACTTC. Protein sequence: CASSLAGTGTYEQYF.

The V call is TRBV6-2 or TRBV6-3, the J call TRBJ2-2; TRBD2 aligns across 11 bases. CDR3 length: 17 residues. V was clipped by 0 bases and J by 3 bases; unmatched bases: 3. Per germline, CDR1 MNHEY and CDR2 SVGEGT. The CDR3 spells CASSYSVAGGYTGELFF. The CDR3 region has the DNA TGTGCCAGCAGTTACTCGGTAGCGGGAGGGTACACCGGGGAGCTGTTTTTT.

The CDR3, as DNA: TGCGCCAGCAGCTTGGCCGGGATCAAGGGGCAAGAGACCCAGTACTTC. It is translated as CASSLAGIKGQETQYF. The rearrangement uses TRBV5-1 and TRBJ2-5; perhaps D is TRBD1 or TRBD2 (5 bases each). CDR3 length: 16 residues. Germline lookup yields CDR1 SGHRS and CDR2 YFSETQ. V shed 0 bases and J shed 2 bases, with 14 bases lying between them.

The rearrangement uses TRBV27 and TRBJ2-7, with D perhaps TRBD2 (6 bases). CDR1 is MNHEY, CDR2 SMNVEV, per germline (reference sequence). The CDR3 contains 14 residues. The germline V and J ends were trimmed by 4 bases and 6 bases, with 16 bases remaining between them. CDR3 bases: TGTGCCAGCAGTTGGGTGGGACTCACAAGCGAGCAGTACTTC. Its translation is CASSWVGLTSEQYF.

This clonotype appeared many times. CDR3 in amino acids: CASHPGQVRSEQYF. CDR3 bases: TGTGCCAGCCACCCGGGACAGGTGAGGTCCGAGCAGTACTTC. The chain employs TRBV28 and TRBJ2-7, with TRBD1 identical over 8 bases. The germline V gene encodes CDR1 MDHEN and CDR2 SYDVKM. This CDR3 region has 14 residues. With V trimmed by 8 bases and J by 6 bases, 12 bases remained unmatched.

This clonotype was seen repeatedly, ten times or more. The chain couples TRBV28 to TRBJ2-7; 9 nucleotides line up with TRBD1. Germline assignment: CDR1 MDHEN and CDR2 SYDVKM. With V trimmed by 4 bases and J by 5 bases, 9 bases remained unmatched. This CDR3 has 15 amino acids. CDR3: CASSSSGQGIHEQYF. CDR3 DNA sequence: TGTGCCAGCAGTTCCTCGGGACAGGGTATCCACGAGCAGTACTTC.

In its sample, this clonotype was seen many times. The chain uses TRBV28 and TRBJ1-5, with D tentatively TRBD1 (6 bases). The V end lost 2 bases, the J end lost 4 bases, and 12 bases lay between the germline ends. CDR1 and CDR2 from the germline V gene are MDHEN and SYDVKM. The CDR3 spans 15 residues. The CDR3 is CASSLRGAGNQPQHF. Written as DNA, the CDR3 is TGTGCCAGCAGTTTAAGGGGGGCGGGGAATCAGCCCCAGCATTTT.

This clonotype was seen at least ten times. The chain carries TRBV5-1 and TRBJ1-2, with D perhaps TRBD1 (6 bases). V lost 3 bases and J lost 6, with 15 bases in between. This CDR3 region has 14 residues. Germline V gene sequence: CDR1 SGHRS, CDR2 YFSETQ. DNA of the CDR3: TGCGCCAGCAGCTCGGATACAGGGAGGCATGGCTACACCTTC. Protein product: CASSSDTGRHGYTF.

This clonotype was seen more than once but under ten times. The chain is built from TRBV6-1 and TRBJ2-7; 10 bases are a match to TRBD2. The ends lost 6 bases at V and 5 bases at J; junction bases unmatched: 10. This CDR3 has 15 amino acids. From germline, CDR1 is MNHNS and CDR2 SASEGT. The CDR3 region has the DNA TGTGCCAGCAGCGCAGCGGGGCTAGCGGGAGACGAGCAGTACTTC. Translating gives CASSAAGLAGDEQYF.

The sample holds many counts of this clonotype. V usage is TRBV20-1 and J usage is TRBJ2-5; 7 bases are a match to TRBD1. J gave up 5 bases and V 4 bases, and 7 bases lay outside the gene matches. Per germline, CDR1 DFQATT and CDR2 SNEGSKA (reference sequence). This CDR3 has 13 residues. The CDR3: CSAKGQAWETQYF. CDR3 coding DNA: TGCAGTGCTAAAGGACAGGCGTGGGAGACCCAGTACTTC.

This clonotype was seen repeatedly, ten times or more. The chain has TRBV29-1 and TRBJ2-5, with D possibly matching TRBD1 (6 bases). The CDR3 covers 15 residues. Trimming removed 4 bases at V and 2 bases at J, with 17 bases between. Germline V gene data show CDR1 as SQVTM and CDR2 as ANQGSEA. CDR3 sequence reads: CSVVGGWGTQETQYF. The CDR3, as DNA: TGCAGCGTTGTTGGAGGCTGGGGGACACAAGAGACCCAGTACTTC.

The J gene is TRBJ1-3, the V gene TRBV6-2 or TRBV6-3; unclear D gene. CDR3 size: 14 residues. Germline loops: CDR1 MNHEY, CDR2 SVGEGT. V dropped 6 bases and J dropped 0 bases, with 9 bases sitting between them. The CDR3 loop reads CASRGPISGNTIYF. CDR3 nucleotides: TGTGCCAGCAGAGGACCGATCTCTGGAAACACCATATATTTT.

This clonotype was counted a few times. The V call is TRBV5-4, the J call TRBJ2-5; 9 bases agree with TRBD2. The CDR3 runs to 17 residues. The V and J ends lost 5 bases and 4 bases, in that order; junction bases with no gene match: 15. Germline V gene data show CDR1 as SGHNT and CDR2 as YYREEE (reference sequence). In nucleotides, the CDR3 is TGTGCCAGCAGTTCACCTGCCGAGGCAGCGGGAGGAGAGACCCAGTACTTC. Translating it yields CASSSPAEAAGGETQYF.

A few counts support this clonotype. V gene TRBV5-1 combines with J gene TRBJ1-4, with TRBD1 identical over 7 bases. The CDR3 loop spans 14 amino acids. Looked up from germline, CDR1 is SGHRS and CDR2 is YFSETQ. V was pared by 5 bases and J by 8 bases, with 9 bases of the junction left unmatched. The CDR3 protein is CASREDRVGEKLFF. The DNA of the CDR3 is TGCGCCAGCAGAGAAGACAGGGTAGGAGAAAAACTGTTTTTT.

The chain links TRBV3-1 to TRBJ2-1, with D hard to call. The CDR3 spans 11 residues. Germline V gene sequence: CDR1 LGHDT, CDR2 YNNKEL (reference sequence). V was clipped by 1 base and J by 12 bases, with 7 bases between them. The CDR3, as DNA: TGTGCCAGCAGCCAAGGGCCGGGGCAGTTCTTC. Translated, it gives CASSQGPGQFF.

V usage is TRBV30 and J usage is TRBJ2-7; 7 bases line up with TRBD1. With V trimmed by 3 bases and J by 0 bases, 11 bases remained unmatched. This CDR3 contains 16 residues. The germline CDR1 and CDR2 sequences are GTSNPN and SVGIG (reference sequence). The CDR3 sequence is CAWRPRSRGYSYEQYF. For the CDR3, the DNA is TGTGCCTGGAGACCTCGGAGCAGGGGGTACTCCTACGAGCAGTACTTC. The whole variable domain, filled in from reference TRBV30 and TRBJ2-7, reads SQTIHQWPATLVQPVGSPLSLECTVEGTSNPNLYWYRQAAGRGLQLLFYSVGIGQISSEVPQNLSASRPQDRQFILSSKKLLLSDSGFYLCAWRPRSRGYSYEQYFGPGTRLTVT.

In this sample, this clonotype turned up a few times. CDR3 in DNA: TGCAGCGGCCGGACTCCCGACACTGAAGCTTTCTTT. Protein: CSGRTPDTEAFF. The V gene is TRBV29-1, the J gene TRBJ1-1, with D unclear. In germline, CDR1 is SQVTM, CDR2 ANQGSEA. V lost 7 bases and J lost 3, with 12 bases in between. CDR3 length equals 12 residues.

V is TRBV6-1 and J is TRBJ1-3; TRBD1 aligns across 10 bases. Germline V gives CDR1 MNHNS, CDR2 SASEGT. With V trimmed by 0 bases and J by 5 bases, 1 base remained unmatched. CDR3 length equals 15 residues. DNA of the CDR3: TGTGCCAGCAGTGAAGCGGGACAGGGGAGAAACACCATATATTTT. Amino acids: CASSEAGQGRNTIYF.

This clonotype has only a few counts. The chain uses TRBV2 and TRBJ2-3; tentatively, D is TRBD1 (6 bases). There are 13 residues in the CDR3. Germline CDR1 and CDR2: SNHLY and FYNNEI. Trimming shortened V by 7 bases and J by 2 bases, and 10 bases separated the two germline ends. Written as DNA, the CDR3 is TGTGCCAGCAATGGACAGTTCACAGATACGCAGTATTTT. Amino acids: CASNGQFTDTQYF.

Comment on this clonotype: A much larger clone differs by one base, so this may be a read error. The rearrangement uses TRBV30 and TRBJ1-4; a possible D gene is TRBD1 (6 bases). The ends were cut back, 7 bases at V and 10 bases at J, with 10 bases in the middle. This CDR3 contains 10 residues. Looked up from germline, CDR1 is GTSNPN and CDR2 is SVGIG (reference sequence). The CDR3 is CAYKGGKLFF. In DNA form, the CDR3 reads TGTGCCTACAAGGGGGGAAAACTGTTTTTT. The full variable domain, completed using reference TRBV30 and TRBJ1-4, is SQTIHQWPATLVQPVGSPLSLECTVEGTSNPNLYWYRQAAGRGLQLLFYSVGIGQISSEVPQNLSASRPQDRQFILSSKKLLLSDSGFYLCAYKGGKLFFGSGTQLSVL.

CDR3 bases: TGTGCCAGCAGCCCACAGGGTGGGAAAGAGACCCAGTACTTC. Residues: CASSPQGGKETQYF. The genes are TRBV13 and TRBJ2-5, with a weak D call TRBD1 (6 bases). The length of the CDR3 is 14 residues. Germline V gives CDR1 PRHDT, CDR2 FYEKMQ (reference sequence). The V and J ends lost 5 bases and 3 bases respectively, with 13 bases between them.

Points on this clonotype: Being one base from a much bigger clone, this may be a read error. The chain is built from TRBV20-1 and TRBJ2-5; either TRBD1 or TRBD2 may fit D (5 bases each). The CDR3 consists of 14 residues. Germline assignment: CDR1 DFQATT and CDR2 SNEGSKA (reference sequence). This CDR3 is CSAKEDRSKGTQCF. As DNA, the CDR3 is TGCAGTGCAAAAGAGGACCGTTCGAAGGGGACCCAGTGCTTC.